The sample holds a few counts of the clone carrying this T cell receptor (beta chain). Its specificity is unknown. PBMCs were isolated by Ficoll-Paque density gradient centrifugation, using over 9.5 ml of fresh peripheral blood as the starting material. This CDR3 spans 15 amino acids. CDR1 is LNHDA and CDR2 is SQIVND in the germline V gene (reference sequence). J gave up 3 bases and V 9 bases, and 12 bases lay outside the gene matches. The sequenced template was RNA, covering the TCR beta CDR3 region. The first round was an RT-PCR with HTBI primers, and the second round was a multiplex PCR. One entry per CDR3 protein results from TCRdb running MiXCR on the multiplex PCR reads. The sample has almost 750,000 distinct CDR3 sequences; 35% to 50% are singletons. This sample stems from a study of Graves' ophthalmopathy and Graves' hyperthyroidism. The wider study: Blood was drawn at initial diagnosis, before any treatment.

Study-level points and caveats: Ophthalmopathy versus stable hyperthyroidism: 13-signature model gave 85% to 90% sensitivity, 75% to 83% specificity. Most expanded clonotypes in thyroid above 0.001 frequency also showed up in blood.

The receptor comes from an adult man with Graves' ophthalmopathy. The V and J genes are TRBV19 and TRBJ1-1; 8 nucleotides agree with TRBD1. Sequencing input: peripheral blood. This chain's CDR3 is CASTVGGQDYTEAFF. CDR3 sequence (DNA): TGTGCCAGCACCGTCGGGGGACAGGACTACACTGAAGCTTTCTTT.